The clone carrying this T cell receptor (beta chain) occurred many times. The data derive from a study of T-cell reconstitution after alpha-beta-depleted transplantation in children. Molecular barcoding with unique molecular identifiers was used for the TCRbeta library. Each CDR3 protein is one row after TCRdb ran MiXCR on the PCR reads. This table holds 600,000 to 700,000 distinct CDR3 sequences, roughly 15% found once. The sequence derives from a human donor who donated a stem cell graft to a child with acute myeloid leukemia. The source material was PBMCs from the stem cell graft donor, sampled from the stem cell graft.

This chain's CDR3 is CASSSTLDTQYF. CDR3 DNA sequence: TGTGCCAGCAGCTCTACCTTGGATACGCAGTATTTT. The chain employs TRBV7-2 and TRBJ2-3; D remains unclear. Germline CDR1 and CDR2: SGHTA and FQGNSA. The V and J ends lost 4 bases and 6 bases respectively, with 8 bases between them. CDR3 size: 12 residues.